This is a list of T cell receptor beta chains from one sample in a study of a mutant IDH1 vaccine in newly diagnosed glioma. Clones were read by immunoSEQ multiplex PCR, and TCRdb kept only the in-frame ones, dropping some. The data contain roughly 32,000 clones, 80% of them singletons. These TCRs' antigens remain unknown. Material: PBMCs, obtained from a glioma patient whose treatment included an IDH1 peptide vaccine. The receptors stem from a man aged 40-50 years with glioma. Some clones in this sample may be carry-over from other donors' samples. CDR3s include the opening cysteine and the closing phenylalanine or tryptophan. A D gene is named only where the DNA matches it firmly. Expanded clones get a size class; other rows say once, few or many, or leave the size out.

-	TRBV5-1	TRBJ2-2	TRBD2	TGCGCCAGCAGCCCTGAGCGGGGGGGCTTCCCCGGGGAGCTGTTTTTT	CASSPERGGFPGELFF
-	TRBV7-9	TRBJ2-1	-	TGTGCCAGCAGCGCATGGGAGGCAGGGATTTTAATCTTC	CASSAWEAGILIF
-	TRBV5-1	TRBJ1-2	-	TGCGCCAGCACCTCGACGAGGGGAGACTATGGCTACACCTTC	CASTSTRGDYGYTF
-	TRBV5-6	TRBJ1-5	-	TGTGCCAGCAGCTTGGACACGGATCAGCCCCAGCATTTT	CASSLDTDQPQHF
-	TRBV7-9	TRBJ2-7	TRBD1	TGTGCCAGCAGCTTAGCGGGACAGATCTCCTACGAGCAGTACTTC	CASSLAGQISYEQYF
once	TRBV5-4	TRBJ2-6	-	TGTGCCAGCAGCTTGGAGGCAGGGGCCAGCTCTGGGGCCAACGTCCTGACTTTC	CASSLEAGASSGANVLTF
-	TRBV9	TRBJ2-7	TRBD2	TGTGCCAGCAGCGCAGAACTAGCGGGGGCGGGCGAGCAGTACTTC	CASSAELAGAGEQYF
-	TRBV4-1	TRBJ2-1	-	TGCGCCAGCAGCCAGCCAGTATATGATGAGCAGTTCTTC	CASSQPVYDEQFF
-	TRBV4-2	TRBJ2-3	-	TGTGCCAGCAGCCAAGATGGGTCGGTAAATACAGATACGCAGTATTTT	CASSQDGSVNTDTQYF
-	TRBV5-1	TRBJ2-3	-	TGCGCCAGCAGCTTGCCCCAGGGGGAGGCAGATACGCAGTATTTT	CASSLPQGEADTQYF
few	TRBV7-2	TRBJ2-5	-	TGTGCCAGCAGCTTATTAGGGAGCCTCCAAGAGACCCAGTACTTC	CASSLLGSLQETQYF
once	TRBV4-1	TRBJ2-1	TRBD2	TGCGCCAGCAGCCAAGGGTCGCGGGGGGCCGCCAATGAGCAGTTCTTC	CASSQGSRGAANEQFF
-	TRBV5-1	TRBJ1-5	TRBD1	TGCGCCAGCAGCTTGGCAGGGGGCCCCAATCAGCCCCAGCATTTT	CASSLAGGPNQPQHF
-	TRBV6-1	TRBJ2-3	-	TGTGCCAGCAGTGACTGGGCCGACGCCGGCGGAGATACGCAGTATTTT	CASSDWADAGGDTQYF
few	TRBV29-1	TRBJ1-1	-	TGCAGCGTTGAAGATGTATGGGAGACTGAAGCTTTCTTT	CSVEDVWETEAFF
few	TRBV7-9	TRBJ2-5	-	TGTGCCAGCAGCCCCTCAGGGGAAGAGACCCAGTACTTC	CASSPSGEETQYF
-	TRBV11-1	TRBJ1-1	TRBD1	TGTGCCAGCAGCTTATACAGGGGTGACACTGAAGCTTTCTTT	CASSLYRGDTEAFF
-	TRBV7-2	TRBJ2-2	-	TGTGCCAGCAGCCCCCGGGCCGCCACCGGGGAGCTGTTTTTT	CASSPRAATGELFF
-	TRBV19	TRBJ1-1	-	TGTGCCAGTAGCCCGGGGACACCAAACACTGAAGCTTTCTTT	CASSPGTPNTEAFF
-	TRBV5-8	TRBJ1-5	TRBD1	TGTGCCAGCAGCGCGTCGACAGGGTTCCCTAGCAATCAGCCCCAGCATTTT	CASSASTGFPSNQPQHF
-	TRBV5-1	TRBJ2-5	TRBD2	TGCGCCAGCAGCTTGGGGGGGAATAGCGGGGAGCAAGAGACCCAGTACTTC	CASSLGGNSGEQETQYF
-	TRBV6-1	TRBJ1-1	-	TGTGCCAGCAGGCAGGCAGAAAACACTGAAGCTTTCTTT	CASRQAENTEAFF
few	TRBV4-1	TRBJ2-1	-	TGCGCCAGCAGCCAAGCGGGGACGCTGGGGTCGACTGAGCAGTTCTTC	CASSQAGTLGSTEQFF
-	TRBV5-1	TRBJ2-6	-	TGCGCCAGCAGCTTGGGTGCGGCAGTGGGTAGCTCTGGGGCCAACGTCCTGACTTTC	CASSLGAAVGSSGANVLTF
-	TRBV30	TRBJ1-5	-	TGTGCCTGGAGTGTTGGTCCTAATCAGCCCCAGCATTTT	CAWSVGPNQPQHF
-	TRBV5-5	TRBJ1-1	-	TGTGCCAGCAGGCGGGACGTGGTGAACACTGAAGCTTTCTTT	CASRRDVVNTEAFF
-	TRBV6-5	TRBJ1-5	-	TGTGCCAGCGCACTAACAGGGAGTAGCAATCAGCCCCAGCATTTT	CASALTGSSNQPQHF
-	TRBV4-2	TRBJ2-7	-	TGTGCCAGCAGCCAAGGGGAAGATTTCGGAGGAAACTACGAGCAGTACTTC	CASSQGEDFGGNYEQYF
once	TRBV18	TRBJ1-1	TRBD1	TGTGCCAGCCAGGAACAGGGGGCCAACACTGAAGCTTTCTTT	CASQEQGANTEAFF
-	TRBV4-1	TRBJ1-2	-	TGCGCCAGCAGCCAACCACTACTCGGGGGCTATGGCTACACCTTC	CASSQPLLGGYGYTF
-	TRBV2	TRBJ1-5	TRBD1	TGTGCCAGCAGTCGACAGGGGGGCCAGCCCCAGCATTTT	CASSRQGGQPQHF
-	TRBV2	TRBJ2-2	-	TGTGCCAGCGGGGATAGGAACACCGGGGAGCTGTTTTTT	CASGDRNTGELFF
-	TRBV7-2	TRBJ1-3	-	TGTGCCAGCAGCTTAGGAGGCTCTGGAAACACCATATATTTT	CASSLGGSGNTIYF
-	TRBV19	TRBJ2-7	-	TGTGCCAGTAGTGATAGGGGCGCAGTTGGGTACGAGCAGTACTTC	CASSDRGAVGYEQYF
few	TRBV2	TRBJ1-5	-	TGTGCCAGCAGTGTTACAGAGGATAGCAATCAGCCCCAGCATTTT	CASSVTEDSNQPQHF
-	TRBV5-5	TRBJ1-4	-	TGTGCCAGCAGCTTGGCAATGACGGAAAAACTGTTTTTT	CASSLAMTEKLFF
-	TRBV4-1	TRBJ1-6	-	TGCGCCAGCAGCCAAGATCTCGGGGGGAACAATTCACCCCTCCACTTT	CASSQDLGGNNSPLHF